This note documents a single T cell receptor beta chain sequence. The germline V gene has CDR1 SEHNR and CDR2 FQNEAQ (reference sequence). This CDR3 spans 18 amino acids. Unmatched junction bases numbered 18, after V lost 7 bases and J lost 4 bases. RNA was extracted with the RNeasy kit, and a quantity of about 0.45 to 1 ug was reverse transcribed using random hexamers. A multiplex approach, immunoSEQ multiplex PCR, amplified TCR beta CDR3 across 54 Vbeta and 13 Jbeta. TCRdb used MiXCR to reprocess the immunoSEQ multiplex PCR reads, holding one entry per CDR3 protein. This repertoire shows roughly 180,000 distinct CDR3 sequences, about 95% found once; its top ten account for approximately 0.099%. These data originate in a study of CD8 T cells in Susac syndrome.

Specimen: CD4+ T cells from PBMCs. This clonotype was obtained from a human donor with Susac syndrome. The chain has TRBV7-9 and TRBJ1-2, with 10 nucleotides matching TRBD1. The CDR3 DNA sequence: TGTGCCAGCACCCCGCGGGGAACCGGGACAGGGGATCCCTATGGCTACACCTTC. Translated: CASTPRGTGTGDPYGYTF.